The rows below give T cell receptor beta chains drawn from one sample of a study of blood T cell repertoires in COVID-19. Sequencing used immunoSEQ multiplex PCR; TCRdb keeps in-frame clones, though not all of them. The sample shows more than 85,000 clones, 86% of them seen only once. Source material: PBMCs or T cells enriched from blood (not recorded which). These receptors originate from a woman aged 45-65 years who had recovered from COVID-19. Each CDR3 is given with its conserved first and last residue. A D gene is named only where the DNA matches it firmly. Some rows mark clone size as missing; the rest say once, few, many or name a class of expanded clone.

TRBJ2-7	TRBV11-2	NA	NA	CASSRGYEQYF	TGTGCCAGCTCCCGAGGGTACGAGCAGTACTTC
TRBJ2-3	TRBV28	NA	NA	CASRRSLLAPSTDTQYF	TGTGCCAGCAGACGAAGCCTACTAGCCCCTAGCACAGATACGCAGTATTTT
TRBJ2-7	TRBV11-2	TRBD2	NA	CASSPREGTYEQYF	TGTGCCAGCAGCCCCAGGGAGGGGACCTACGAGCAGTACTTC
TRBJ2-1	TRBV19	NA	few	CASSMRYNEQFF	TGTGCCAGTAGTATGCGGTACAATGAGCAGTTCTTC
TRBJ2-1	TRBV7-3	TRBD2	NA	CASSLRLAGVFEQFF	TGTGCCAGCAGCTTAAGGCTAGCGGGAGTCTTTGAGCAGTTCTTC
TRBJ2-7	TRBV18	NA	NA	CASSPKGERGEQYF	TGTGCCAGCTCACCAAAAGGGGAAAGGGGCGAGCAGTACTTC
TRBJ1-1	TRBV19	TRBD1	NA	CASSLGDRWTEAFF	TGTGCCAGTAGTCTAGGGGACAGGTGGACTGAAGCTTTCTTT
TRBJ2-3	TRBV7-3	NA	NA	CASSLEAASTDTQYF	TGTGCCAGCAGCTTAGAGGCAGCCAGCACAGATACGCAGTATTTT
TRBJ2-1	TRBV5-4	NA	once	CASSPGTDSYNEQFF	TGTGCCAGCAGCCCCGGGACTGATTCCTACAATGAGCAGTTCTTC
TRBJ1-2	TRBV28	TRBD1	NA	CASSLAGTGGSFSHGYTF	TGTGCCAGCAGTTTGGCCGGGACAGGGGGCTCATTCTCACATGGCTACACCTTC